Following are 28 T cell receptor beta chains from one sample sequenced in a study of cytomegalovirus exposure and HLA in healthy donors. The PCR contained 60 Vbeta and 13 Jbeta primers. Sequencing was performed with immunoSEQ multiplex PCR; in TCRdb, only in-frame clones are kept and a portion is missing. This listing includes approximately 150,000 clones. The sample was PBMCs. Receptors were obtained from a woman aged 40 to 50 in good health and CMV-seronegative.

The J gene is TRBJ1-5, the V gene TRBV4-2, with D tentatively TRBD1 (6 bases). The CDR3 totals 16 residues. With 2 bases removed from V and 5 bases from J, the gap between germline ends came to 16 bases. Per the germline V gene, CDR1 is LGHNA and CDR2 is YNFKEQ. The CDR3 region is CASSQTRGRGDQPQHF. The CDR3 region has the DNA TGTGCCAGCAGCCAAACGAGGGGCAGGGGTGATCAGCCCCAGCATTTT.

The genes are TRBV6-5 and TRBJ1-5; maybe TRBD1 (6 bases). The germline V gene has CDR1 MNHEY and CDR2 SVGAGI. The CDR3 runs to 16 residues. V was shortened by 4 bases and J by 3 bases, with 16 bases between the two germline ends. The CDR3, as DNA: TGTGCCAGCAGTTCGAGCTCGACAGGAAACAATCAGCCCCAGCATTTT. Protein product: CASSSSSTGNNQPQHF.

The chain couples TRBV10-3 to TRBJ1-1; maybe TRBD1 (6 bases). This CDR3 spans 14 amino acids. Trimming removed 6 bases from V and 4 bases from J, with 15 bases in between. The germline V gene has CDR1 ENHRY and CDR2 SYGVKD. This CDR3 is CAISAQGIGTEAFF. The CDR3 DNA reads as TGTGCCATCAGCGCACAGGGTATAGGCACTGAAGCTTTCTTT.

The chain employs TRBV27 and TRBJ1-2; 7 bases are shared with TRBD1. Per germline, CDR1 MNHEY and CDR2 SMNVEV (reference sequence). The CDR3 loop spans 15 amino acids. After removal of 5 bases from V and 8 bases from J, the junction contained 14 bases not matched to a gene. The CDR3 region is CASSPRQGILEGYTF. The CDR3 region has the DNA TGTGCCAGCAGTCCTCGACAGGGCATCCTTGAAGGCTACACCTTC.

This chain connects TRBV2 to TRBJ1-5; no reliable D call. Germline CDR1 reads SNHLY; CDR2 reads FYNNEI. V was cut by 8 bases and J by 0 bases, with 17 bases left in between. CDR3 length: 16 residues. The CDR3 region is CASRGQPSYSNQPQHF. The CDR3 DNA is TGTGCCAGCCGAGGGCAGCCCTCTTATAGCAATCAGCCCCAGCATTTT.

V and J are TRBV11-2 and TRBJ2-7; 9 nucleotides agree with TRBD1. Germline trimming cut 5 bases from V and 5 bases from J; bases unmatched to any gene: 7. CDR3 length: 14 amino acids. The germline gives CDR1 SGHAT, CDR2 FQNNGV. The CDR3 region is CASSTRQGGHEQYV. DNA of the CDR3: TGTGCCAGCAGCACTAGACAGGGGGGCCACGAGCAGTACGTC.

The gene calls are TRBV9 and TRBJ1-2, with D possibly matching TRBD1 (5 bases). Germline lookup yields CDR1 SGDLS and CDR2 YYNGEE. The CDR3 is made up of 16 amino acids. V lost 0 bases, J lost 5 bases, and 17 bases lay in between. CDR3 coding DNA: TGTGCCAGCAGCGTAGGTCTTGGGACCGGAGGGTATGGCTACACCTTC. Translating gives CASSVGLGTGGYGYTF. Complete variable domain (other parts from reference TRBV9 and TRBJ1-2): DSGVTQTPKHLITATGQRVTLRCSPRSGDLSVYWYQQSLDQGLQFLIQYYNGEERAKGNILERFSAQQFPDLHSELNLSSLELGDSALYFCASSVGLGTGGYGYTFGSGTRLTVV.

The chain combines TRBV5-1 with TRBJ1-2; possible D gene TRBD1, 5 bases. Germline V lookup: CDR1 SGHRS, CDR2 YFSETQ. This CDR3 has 17 amino acids. Trimming took off 1 base at V and 0 bases at J, with 16 bases between the two ends. CDR3 coding DNA: TGCGCCAGCAGCTTGAGTGGGGGGAGGATTACTAACTATGGCTACACCTTC. It specifies CASSLSGGRITNYGYTF.

J is TRBJ2-5 and V is TRBV9, with 8 positions matching TRBD2. The tail of the sequence fits TRBJ2-7 better, so the J call may be wrong. This CDR3 is built from 17 residues. Germline loops: CDR1 SGDLS, CDR2 YYNGEE. CDR3 sequence (DNA): TGTGCCAGCAGCCCCAGAGCGGGGGCTTCATCGTCCTACGAGCAGTACTTC. This gives the protein CASSPRAGASSSYEQYF.

The chain couples TRBV28 to TRBJ2-4, with TRBD2 matching 8 bases. Germline CDR1 and CDR2: MDHEN and SYDVKM. Trimming at V came to 3 bases and at J to 1 base, leaving 11 bases not matched to a gene. This CDR3 region has 18 residues. The CDR3 protein is CASSFIGGGLEAKNIQYF. Written as DNA, the CDR3 is TGTGCCAGCAGTTTTATCGGGGGGGGCCTGGAGGCCAAAAACATTCAGTACTTC.

V usage is TRBV5-1 and J usage is TRBJ2-3; D gene uncertain. The CDR3 length is 15 residues. CDR1 and CDR2 from the germline V gene are SGHRS and YFSETQ. V shed 2 bases and J shed 0 bases, with 10 bases lying between them. Here the CDR3 reads CASSFDSSSTDTQYF. For the CDR3, the DNA is TGCGCCAGCAGCTTTGACTCCTCTAGCACAGATACGCAGTATTTT.

The chain recombines TRBV4-3 with TRBJ2-3; tentatively, D is TRBD2 (7 bases). V lost 0 bases and J lost 2, with 15 bases in between. The CDR3 covers 17 residues. Germline CDR1 and CDR2: LGHNA and YSLEER. This CDR3 is CASSQDRRGAYTDTQYF. DNA of the CDR3: TGCGCCAGCAGCCAAGATCGACGGGGGGCCTACACAGATACGCAGTATTTT.

The J gene is TRBJ2-7, the V gene TRBV6-1, with 14 bases identical to TRBD2. The germline CDR1 and CDR2 sequences are MNHNS and SASEGT. The junction had 6 bases not matched to a gene; V was cut back by 6 bases and J by 5 bases. This CDR3 comprises 15 residues. In DNA, the CDR3 is TGTGCCAGCAGGAGTGGGACTAGCGGGGGAAACGAGCAGTACGTC. It is translated as CASRSGTSGGNEQYV.

In DNA form, the CDR3 reads TGTGCCAGCAGCCCCGGACTGTATGAGCAGTTCTTC. Translated, it gives CASSPGLYEQFF. J is TRBJ2-1 and V is TRBV5-6; D might be TRBD2 (5 bases). CDR1 is SGHDT and CDR2 is YYEEEE in the germline V gene. The V gene lost 4 bases and the J gene lost 8 bases, with 10 bases spanning the gap. The CDR3 is 12 residues long.

This chain uses TRBV6-6 with TRBJ1-1, with D unclear. Trimming stripped 3 bases from V and 7 bases from J, with 6 bases between. The CDR3 is 11 residues long. Germline CDR1 reads MNHNY; CDR2 reads SVGAGI (reference sequence). As DNA, the CDR3 is TGTGCCAGCAGTTATTCCCTTGAAGCTTTCTTT. Protein: CASSYSLEAFF.

This chain links TRBV19 with TRBJ2-6; D ambiguous. Germline V lookup: CDR1 LNHDA, CDR2 SQIVND (reference sequence). This CDR3 comprises 18 residues. V shed 1 base and J shed 0 bases, with 13 bases lying between them. The CDR3 DNA is TGTGCCAGTAGTATAGCAGGCCTGGCTCTCTCTGGGGCCAACGTCCTGACTTTC. It translates to CASSIAGLALSGANVLTF.

This chain connects TRBV2 to TRBJ1-2, with D uncertain. With 2 bases removed from V and 4 bases from J, the gap between germline ends came to 11 bases. CDR3 length equals 14 residues. Per germline, CDR1 SNHLY and CDR2 FYNNEI. The CDR3 coding sequence is TGTGCCAGCAGTGAATCGGCAGCGATCTATGGCTACACCTTC. Its protein product is CASSESAAIYGYTF.

The genes are TRBV6-1 and TRBJ1-2; D is possibly TRBD1 (6 bases). The CDR3 spans 13 residues. Germline V gives CDR1 MNHNS, CDR2 SASEGT. V dropped 5 bases and J dropped 8 bases, with 15 bases sitting between them. The CDR3 DNA is TGTGCCAGCAGTCTACGAGGGGGTCCGGGCTACACCTTC. Protein sequence: CASSLRGGPGYTF.

The chain has TRBV7-9 and TRBJ1-2, with unresolved D. The CDR3 runs 15 residues. Trimming took off 5 bases at V and 6 bases at J, with 19 bases between the two ends. Germline V lookup: CDR1 SEHNR, CDR2 FQNEAQ (reference sequence). As DNA, the CDR3 is TGTGCCAGCAGCCCCCGGGAGGTTATGTGGAATGGCTACACCTTC. Translating gives CASSPREVMWNGYTF.

This sequence joins TRBV2 and TRBJ1-1, with TRBD1 matching over 7 bases. The CDR3 length is 14 residues. CDR1 is SNHLY, CDR2 FYNNEI, per germline. The V gene end was trimmed by 5 bases and the J gene end by 1 base; junction bases not matched to a gene: 4. CDR3 residues: CASSPWDRNTEAFF. CDR3 coding DNA: TGTGCCAGCAGTCCCTGGGACAGGAACACTGAAGCTTTCTTT.

The chain is built from TRBV6-5 and TRBJ1-2, with 7 nucleotides matching TRBD1. The CDR3 is 16 residues long. Germline assignment: CDR1 MNHEY and CDR2 SVGAGI. Trimming at V came to 4 bases and at J to 8 bases, leaving 16 bases not matched to a gene. CDR3 residues: CASSLTPVLSGGGYTF. CDR3 coding DNA: TGTGCCAGCAGTTTAACCCCGGTTCTCTCAGGGGGAGGCTACACCTTC.

The genes are TRBV18 and TRBJ2-7; 7 bases map to TRBD1. This CDR3 region has 15 residues. Germline values: CDR1 KGHSH, CDR2 LQKENI. V lost 3 bases, J lost 2 bases, and 7 bases stayed unmatched. CDR3 residues: CASSPVRDSPYEQYF. The DNA for the CDR3 is TGTGCCAGCTCACCGGTTAGGGACAGCCCCTACGAGCAGTACTTC.

Note on this clone: Other DNA sequences in this sample translate to the same CDR3. This chain links TRBV7-9 with TRBJ1-1; D is uncertain. This CDR3 comprises 15 residues. Trimming stripped 6 bases from V and 7 bases from J, with 21 bases between. Germline-derived CDR1 and CDR2 are SEHNR and FQNEAQ (reference sequence). The CDR3 is CASRPTTGYPDEAFF. The CDR3 nucleotides read TGTGCCAGCAGACCCACTACGGGGTACCCAGATGAAGCTTTCTTT.

J is TRBJ2-5 and V is TRBV7-2, with 9 bases fitting TRBD2. J was trimmed by 5 bases and V by 2 bases; bases with no gene match: 0. CDR3 length equals 13 residues. CDR1 SGHTA and CDR2 FQGNSA come from the germline V gene. CDR3 residues: CASSLSGGETQYF. The CDR3 DNA follows: TGTGCCAGCAGCTTAAGCGGGGGGGAGACCCAGTACTTC.

The J gene is TRBJ1-5, the V gene TRBV19; 7 bases fit TRBD1. Germline CDR1 LNHDA, CDR2 SQIVND (reference sequence). V trimming: 5 bases; J trimming: 6 bases; junction bases outside the gene matches: 7. The CDR3 has 14 amino acids. The CDR3 sequence is CASSEGAVGQPQHF. The DNA for the CDR3 is TGTGCCAGTAGTGAGGGGGCAGTAGGTCAGCCCCAGCATTTT.

The V call is TRBV5-1, the J call TRBJ2-4; D might be TRBD2 (5 bases). CDR3 length: 14 amino acids. The germline CDR1 and CDR2 sequences are SGHRS and YFSETQ. Trimming took off 0 bases at V and 8 bases at J, with 12 bases between the two ends. This chain's CDR3 is CASSLGQADYIQYF. In DNA, the CDR3 is TGCGCCAGCAGCTTGGGCCAGGCGGACTACATTCAGTACTTC. The whole variable domain, filled in from reference TRBV5-1 and TRBJ2-4, reads KAGVTQTPRYLIKTRGQQVTLSCSPISGHRSVSWYQQTPGQGLQFLFEYFSETQRNKGNFPGRFSGRQFSNSRSEMNVSTLELGDSALYLCASSLGQADYIQYFGAGTRLSVL.

This chain connects TRBV19 to TRBJ1-1, with a tentative D call TRBD1 (6 bases). CDR1 and CDR2 from the germline V gene are LNHDA and SQIVND (reference sequence). V was clipped by 5 bases and J by 6 bases, with 16 bases between them. The CDR3 spans 14 residues. The CDR3 DNA reads TGTGCCAGTAGTTTATTACAGGGTAACGCTGAAGCTTTCTTT. As protein: CASSLLQGNAEAFF.

The V and J genes are TRBV4-3 and TRBJ2-3, with TRBD2 identical over 12 bases. CDR1 and CDR2 (germline): LGHNA, YSLEER. V trimming: 2 bases; J trimming: 3 bases; junction bases outside the gene matches: 9. The CDR3 totals 18 residues. CDR3 coding DNA: TGCGCCAGCAGCCAACCCCCTAGCGGGGGGGCCTTGACAGATACGCAGTATTTT. This translates into CASSQPPSGGALTDTQYF.